What follows is one T cell receptor beta chain and its context. Its antigen is as yet unknown. This sample is drawn from a study of T cells expressing NK-cell markers. Each CDR3 protein gets one entry in TCRdb, which reprocessed the 5' RACE reads and gives no DNA. The sample table sets out fewer than 550,000 distinct CDR3 sequences. General study points: Each of six donors carried dominant NKG2C+ clonotypes accounting for roughly 1.0-7.5% of CD8+ T cells.

The material sequenced was blood T cells: a sorted CD56 or NKG2C T cell subset, CD4+ or CD8+ T cells, or bulk PBMC T cells (not recorded which). This sequence was found in a woman between 50 and 59 years old in good health.

CDR3 protein: CASRRGLGQSEAFF. The rearrangement joins TRBV5-1 to TRBJ1-1; there is no DNA to check the TCRdb D call of TRBD1. The CDR3 consists of 14 residues. CDR1 SGHRS and CDR2 YFSETQ come from the germline V gene.